Shown below are 20 T cell receptor beta chains from a single sample sequenced in a study of early T cells in non-severe SARS-CoV-2 infection. TCRdb processed the 5' RACE reads anew with MiXCR; each CDR3 protein has one entry. There are tens of thousands of distinct CDR3 sequences in the sample; roughly a tenth occur only once, and 5.5% to 7% lies in the top ten. Sequenced material: whole blood. Receptors originate from an adult who was a healthcare worker with PCR-confirmed SARS-CoV-2 infection or an uninfected control (not recorded which).

In its sample, this clonotype is medium-sized. V and J are TRBV7-2 and TRBJ2-1; TRBD1 agrees at 10 bases. This CDR3 comprises 15 residues. Unmatched junction bases numbered 3, after V lost 3 bases and J lost 4 bases. Germline V CDR1 and CDR2: SGHTA, FQGNSA. Here the CDR3 DNA reads TGTGCCAGCAGCTTCGGACAGGGGGAGTACAATGAGCAGTTCTTC. This sequence encodes CASSFGQGEYNEQFF.

This clonotype was observed a handful of times. A read error may produce the germline difference seen at one junction end. The rearrangement uses TRBV6-2 or TRBV6-3 and TRBJ2-3; the D gene is possibly TRBD2 (5 bases). This CDR3 has 14 amino acids. Germline CDR1 and CDR2: MNHEY and SVGEGT. DNA of the CDR3: TGTGTCAGCTCAAGCGGAAGGTACACAGATACGCAGTATTTT. Protein: CVSSSGRYTDTQYF.

The chain is built from TRBV19 and TRBJ2-4; 7 nucleotides match TRBD2. Germline CDR1 and CDR2: LNHDA and SQIVND (reference sequence). The CDR3 runs 14 residues. With 6 bases clipped from V and 3 bases from J, the junction kept 5 bases outside the gene matches. CDR3 in amino acids: CASRPGGGKNIQYF. Here the CDR3 DNA reads TGTGCCAGTAGACCAGGCGGGGGCAAAAACATTCAGTACTTC.

The table lists this clonotype with many counts. The gene calls are TRBV23-1 and TRBJ2-1, with 8 bases lining up with TRBD2. TRBV23-1 is an ORF, and what it does is uncertain. Trimming took 10 bases from V and 10 from J; bases not matched to a gene: 12. The CDR3 runs 13 residues. In DNA, the CDR3 is TGCGCCACTGGACTAGCCGGAAAATCGGAGCAGTTCTTC. Encoded protein: CATGLAGKSEQFF.

This clonotype was detected ten times or more. V usage is TRBV10-2 and J usage is TRBJ1-2, with D maybe TRBD1 (6 bases). The germline CDR1 and CDR2 sequences are WSHSY and SAAADI. V lost 8 bases, J lost 2 bases, and 6 bases lay in between. The CDR3 is 11 amino acids. The CDR3 sequence is CASGQNYGYTF. CDR3 bases: TGCGCCAGCGGACAGAACTATGGCTACACCTTC.

This clonotype was detected many times. The V and J genes are TRBV10-3 and TRBJ2-1, with 8 bases lining up with TRBD2. The junction had 2 bases not matched to a gene; V was cut back by 3 bases and J by 10 bases. Germline V lookup: CDR1 ENHRY, CDR2 SYGVKD. The CDR3 is made up of 12 amino acids. CDR3 nucleotide sequence: TGTGCCATCAGTGATTTAGCGGGAGAGCAGTTCTTC. Translation gives CAISDLAGEQFF.

This clonotype was seen at least ten times. CDR3 region: CASSLGTGAYNEQFF. Here the CDR3 DNA reads TGTGCCAGCAGCTTAGGGACAGGGGCATACAATGAGCAGTTCTTC. This sequence joins TRBV11-2 and TRBJ2-1, with TRBD1 matching 9 bases. Trimming at V came to 1 base and at J to 4 bases, leaving 2 bases not matched to a gene. The CDR3 is 15 amino acids. CDR1 and CDR2 (germline): SGHAT, FQNNGV. Complete variable domain (other parts from reference TRBV11-2 and TRBJ2-1): EAGVAQSPRYKIIEKRQSVAFWCNPISGHATLYWYQQILGQGPKLLIQFQNNGVVDDSQLPKDRFSAERLKGVDSTLKIQPAKLEDSAVYLCASSLGTGAYNEQFFGPGTRLTVL.

The table lists this clonotype with many counts. The gene calls are TRBV6-5 and TRBJ2-2; 10 bases align to TRBD1. V shed 5 bases and J 5 bases; nucleotides not matched to a gene: 2. Germline V gives CDR1 MNHEY, CDR2 SVGAGI. The CDR3 runs to 14 residues. Here the CDR3 reads CASSRDRGTGELFF. CDR3 sequence (DNA): TGTGCCAGCAGTAGGGACAGGGGAACCGGGGAGCTGTTTTTT.

This clonotype was recorded a few times. This sequence joins TRBV7-9 and TRBJ2-5; D ambiguous. The CDR3 spans 16 residues. Germline assignment: CDR1 SEHNR and CDR2 FQNEAQ (reference sequence). V was shortened by 5 bases and J by 5 bases, with 21 bases between the two germline ends. This CDR3 reads CASSPPPQLGRETQYF. The CDR3 nucleotides are TGTGCCAGCAGCCCACCACCCCAGCTCGGACGGGAGACCCAGTACTTC.

About this clonotype itself: An end of the junction differs from the germline gene, which may be a read error. CDR3 residues: CASRVEGVASGELFF. The CDR3 region has the DNA TGTGCCAGCAGGGTAGAAGGGGTCGCTAGCGGGGAGCTGTTTTTT. The rearrangement uses TRBV9 and TRBJ2-2; D might be TRBD1 (5 bases). The CDR3 is 15 residues long. Germline CDR1 SGDLS, CDR2 YYNGEE.

This clonotype was recorded only once. The chain employs TRBV20-1 and TRBJ2-3; no firm D call. V dropped 6 bases and J dropped 0 bases, with 13 bases sitting between them. Germline CDR1 DFQATT, CDR2 SNEGSKA (reference sequence). The CDR3 loop spans 14 amino acids. In nucleotides, the CDR3 is TGCAGTGCAGGACCAGTCCATAGCACAGATACGCAGTATTTT. It specifies CSAGPVHSTDTQYF.

At least ten counts were recorded for this clonotype. As DNA, the CDR3 is TGTGCCAGCAGCTCTCAGGGGGAAAGGTACAATGAGCAGTTCTTC. This gives the protein CASSSQGERYNEQFF. V is TRBV7-6 and J is TRBJ2-1; 7 bases agree with TRBD1. In germline, CDR1 is SGHVS, CDR2 FNYEAQ. The CDR3 runs 15 residues. The ends lost 4 bases at V and 4 bases at J; junction bases unmatched: 7.

This clonotype showed up many times. V gene TRBV5-1 combines with J gene TRBJ2-4; maybe TRBD1 (6 bases). V was cut by 7 bases and J by 0 bases, with 8 bases left in between. The germline V gene has CDR1 SGHRS and CDR2 YFSETQ. The CDR3 extends over 13 amino acids. This CDR3 reads CASQGLAKNIQYF. The CDR3 coding sequence is TGCGCCAGCCAGGGGCTAGCCAAAAACATTCAGTACTTC.

The sample holds a few counts of this clonotype. This chain links TRBV28 with TRBJ2-5; perhaps TRBD1 as D (7 bases). The CDR3 is 15 amino acids. CDR1 MDHEN and CDR2 SYDVKM come from the germline V gene. V lost 1 base to trimming and J lost 5 bases, with 14 bases between them. The CDR3, as DNA: TGTGCCAGCAGTTTATCCGGATCAGGGGGGGAGACCCAGTACTTC. Its protein is CASSLSGSGGETQYF.

The CDR3 bases are TGTGCCAGTATAAGAGGACAGACTTTCTCTAACTATGGCTACACCTTC. It yields the protein CASIRGQTFSNYGYTF. The chain carries TRBV19 and TRBJ1-2, with a tentative D call TRBD1 (6 bases). This CDR3 is 16 amino acids long. V lost 7 bases to trimming and J lost 0 bases, with 18 bases between them. The germline CDR1 and CDR2 sequences are LNHDA and SQIVND (reference sequence).

V and J are TRBV11-1 and TRBJ1-1, with TRBD1 identical over 9 bases. V trimming: 3 bases; J trimming: 10 bases; junction bases outside the gene matches: 0. Germline V gene data show CDR1 as SGHAT and CDR2 as FQDESV (reference sequence). The CDR3 loop spans 11 amino acids. This chain's CDR3 is CASSLGQGAFF. DNA of the CDR3: TGTGCCAGCAGCTTGGGACAGGGAGCTTTCTTT.

This clonotype was counted only a few times. The chain carries TRBV7-9 and TRBJ1-6; possible D gene TRBD1, 5 bases. This CDR3 comprises 16 residues. The germline gives CDR1 SEHNR, CDR2 FQNEAQ (reference sequence). Trimming took 8 bases from V and 6 from J, leaving 20 bases between them. In DNA form, the CDR3 reads TGTGCCAGCGGGGCTTTGGGAGGATTGTCTAATTCACCCCTCCACTTT. Encoded protein: CASGALGGLSNSPLHF.

This clonotype was seen many times. The CDR3 nucleotides are TGTGCCAGCAGCAAAGCGCGGACTAGCGGGAACGCCCTCTACGAGCAGTACTTC. Translation: CASSKARTSGNALYEQYF. The genes are TRBV21-1 and TRBJ2-7; the listed D gene, TRBD2, was not tested against the DNA. TRBV21-1 is a listed pseudogene. The CDR3 is 18 residues long.

About this clonotype: An end of the junction differs from the germline gene, which may be a read error. The rearrangement links TRBV7-2 to TRBJ2-7; no definite D call. The V gene's germline CDR1 is SGHTA and CDR2 FQGNSA. This CDR3 has 14 residues. The CDR3 protein is CAGSSPGLTAEQYF. CDR3 nucleotide sequence: TGTGCCGGCAGCTCCCCGGGCCTTACGGCGGAGCAGTACTTC.

This clonotype was detected ten times or more. The chain joins TRBV7-2 to TRBJ2-5; D not resolved. V was shortened by 2 bases and J by 0 bases, with 4 bases between the two germline ends. This CDR3 region has 13 residues. Germline loops: CDR1 SGHTA, CDR2 FQGNSA. The CDR3 DNA follows: TGTGCCAGCAGCTTATCTTACCAAGAGACCCAGTACTTC. Its protein product is CASSLSYQETQYF.